The 2 T cell receptor beta chains below were found in one sample sequenced in a study of blood T cell repertoires in COVID-19. Sequencing was performed with immunoSEQ multiplex PCR; in TCRdb, only in-frame clones are kept and a portion is missing. The sample consists of 300,000 to 500,000 clones, roughly 90% of them appearing once. Specimen: PBMCs or T cells enriched from blood (not recorded which). Source of these receptors: a woman aged 25 to 39 with acute COVID-19.

The chain recombines TRBV5-6 with TRBJ2-7, with 9 bases aligning to TRBD2. The length of the CDR3 is 14 residues. The V gene end was trimmed by 4 bases and the J gene end by 3 bases; junction bases not matched to a gene: 5. The germline V gene encodes CDR1 SGHDT and CDR2 YYEEEE. The CDR3 nucleotides read TGTGCCAGCAGCCTGGGACTAGCTTACTACGAGCAGTACTTC. Protein: CASSLGLAYYEQYF.

This clone was counted once. The CDR3: CSVETFANTGELFF. The CDR3 DNA reads TGCAGCGTTGAAACATTCGCGAACACCGGGGAGCTGTTTTTT. This sequence joins TRBV29-1 and TRBJ2-2, with D unclear. Trimming took 2 bases from V and 0 from J, leaving 7 bases between them. Per the germline V gene, CDR1 is SQVTM and CDR2 is ANQGSEA. The length of the CDR3 is 14 residues.